These 18 T cell receptor beta chains came from one sample sequenced in a study of T cell responses to AZD1222 COVID-19 vaccine. Profiled with immunoSEQ multiplex PCR; TCRdb holds only in-frame clones, not every one. Here the sample spans approximately 110,000 clones, more than 70% being singletons. Sequenced here: peripheral blood, sampled on day 0 of AZD1222 vaccination. Every receptor here comes from an adult in good health.

The J gene is TRBJ2-2, the V gene TRBV5-1; possibly TRBD2 for D (5 bases). Germline CDR1 and CDR2: SGHRS and YFSETQ. The germline V and J ends were trimmed by 0 bases and 4 bases, with 10 bases remaining between them. The CDR3 is 15 amino acids. The CDR3 loop is CASSLALAFTGELFF. CDR3 in DNA: TGCGCCAGCAGCTTGGCGCTAGCATTCACCGGGGAGCTGTTTTTT.

The rearrangement links TRBV27 to TRBJ2-2; 14 bases agree with TRBD2. This CDR3 region has 18 residues. Germline lookup yields CDR1 MNHEY and CDR2 SMNVEV (reference sequence). The junction had 7 bases not matched to a gene; V was cut back by 2 bases and J by 5 bases. The CDR3 sequence is CASSLLSGLAGVTGELFF. CDR3 coding DNA: TGTGCCAGCAGTTTACTCTCGGGACTAGCGGGAGTTACCGGGGAGCTGTTTTTT.

The chain recombines TRBV19 with TRBJ1-5, with TRBD1 as a possible D gene (6 bases). Trimming cost V 0 bases and J 4 bases, with 10 bases left between them. CDR3 size: 15 residues. Germline lookup yields CDR1 LNHDA and CDR2 SQIVND (reference sequence). The CDR3 is CASSIDRGGNQPQHF. For the CDR3, the DNA is TGTGCCAGTAGTATAGATCGAGGGGGAAATCAGCCCCAGCATTTT.

The chain combines TRBV28 with TRBJ1-2; D uncertain. Per the germline V gene, CDR1 is MDHEN and CDR2 is SYDVKM. The CDR3 is 12 residues long. Trimming removed 5 bases at V and 4 bases at J, with 8 bases between. The CDR3 loop is CASSPYLYGYTF. In DNA form, the CDR3 reads TGTGCCAGCAGTCCCTACCTCTATGGCTACACCTTC.

The chain couples TRBV2 to TRBJ1-6, with no clear D. Germline lookup yields CDR1 SNHLY and CDR2 FYNNEI. Trimming shortened V by 8 bases and J by 2 bases, and 4 bases separated the two germline ends. The CDR3 spans 12 residues. Here the CDR3 reads CASSPYNSPLHF. The CDR3 nucleotides read TGTGCCAGCTCACCCTATAATTCACCCCTCCACTTT.

The chain employs TRBV29-1 and TRBJ2-1, with TRBD2 matching over 7 bases. V lost 0 bases to trimming and J lost 0 bases; unmatched junction nucleotides: 5. Germline V gene lookup returns CDR1 SQVTM and CDR2 ANQGSEA. The CDR3 runs to 16 residues. CDR3 DNA sequence: TGCAGCGTTGAAGATGTGAGGACTAGCTCCTACAATGAGCAGTTCTTC. The encoded protein is CSVEDVRTSSYNEQFF.

J is TRBJ1-1 and V is TRBV28; a weak D match, TRBD1 (5 bases). This CDR3 comprises 14 residues. V lost 7 bases and J 1 base, leaving 13 bases between the germline ends. CDR1 is MDHEN, CDR2 SYDVKM, per germline. The CDR3 is CASTPPQGNTEAFF. In nucleotides, the CDR3 is TGTGCCAGCACCCCCCCCCAGGGGAACACTGAAGCTTTCTTT.

The rearrangement joins TRBV12-3 or TRBV12-4 to TRBJ1-1; D is undetermined. The CDR3 contains 13 residues. V gave up 6 bases and J gave up 6 bases, with 14 bases separating them. The CDR3 sequence is CASSLRSGAEAFF. CDR3 in DNA: TGTGCCAGCAGCCTTCGGAGCGGAGCTGAAGCTTTCTTT.

The V call is TRBV7-9, the J call TRBJ1-6, with a possible D match to TRBD1 (5 bases). The germline V gene has CDR1 SEHNR and CDR2 FQNEAQ (reference sequence). Trimming pared 1 base from V and 7 bases from J, leaving 8 bases between. The CDR3 totals 14 residues. Written as DNA, the CDR3 is TGTGCCAGCAGCTTAGAGACAGAGAATTCACCCCTCCACTTT. Protein product: CASSLETENSPLHF.

The V and J genes are TRBV19 and TRBJ1-2; possible D gene TRBD1, 6 bases. The CDR3 is made up of 14 amino acids. V lost 7 bases and J 4 bases, leaving 16 bases between the germline ends. Per the germline V gene, CDR1 is LNHDA and CDR2 is SQIVND (reference sequence). The CDR3 here is CASTSPGEGYGYTF. The CDR3 nucleotides are TGTGCCAGTACCTCCCCAGGGGAAGGCTATGGCTACACCTTC.

The gene calls are TRBV24-1 and TRBJ2-7, with D possibly being TRBD2 (6 bases). The CDR3 runs to 13 residues. Per germline, CDR1 KGHDR and CDR2 SFDVKD. V lost 9 bases to trimming and J lost 4 bases, with 15 bases between them. CDR3 DNA: TGTGCCACCTCAGGGACTGCTACTTACGAGCAGTACTTC. It yields the protein CATSGTATYEQYF.

The V and J genes are TRBV24-1 and TRBJ2-3; 11 bases are shared with TRBD1. The CDR3 has 15 amino acids. The junction had 7 bases not matched to a gene; V was cut back by 6 bases and J by 6 bases. CDR1 and CDR2 (germline): KGHDR, SFDVKD. The CDR3 sequence is CATSLGQGAEDTQYF. CDR3 DNA: TGTGCCACCAGTCTCGGACAGGGGGCAGAGGATACGCAGTATTTT.

The V gene is TRBV6-5, the J gene TRBJ1-5; D is unresolved. Germline-derived CDR1 and CDR2 are MNHEY and SVGAGI. The CDR3 runs 15 residues. V gave up 6 bases and J gave up 9 bases, with 21 bases separating them. The chain's CDR3 is CASSPLGSRLGPQHF. As DNA, the CDR3 is TGTGCCAGCAGCCCGCTCGGTAGTAGGTTGGGGCCCCAGCATTTT.

The J gene is TRBJ1-5, the V gene TRBV19; TRBD1 aligns across 12 bases. V gave up 1 base and J gave up 4 bases; unmatched junction bases: 11. The CDR3 is made up of 19 amino acids. The V gene's germline CDR1 is LNHDA and CDR2 SQIVND (reference sequence). The CDR3 DNA reads as TGTGCCAGTAGTATAGGAGTATGGGACAGGGGGCAGGGAAATCAGCCCCAGCATTTT. It encodes CASSIGVWDRGQGNQPQHF.

The gene calls are TRBV7-8 and TRBJ2-2; D ambiguous. The V end lost 4 bases, the J end lost 5 bases, and 11 bases lay between the germline ends. CDR3 length equals 14 residues. CDR1 is SGHVS, CDR2 FQNEAQ, per germline. CDR3 amino acids: CASSYTKSTGELFF. The DNA for the CDR3 is TGTGCCAGCAGCTATACCAAATCAACCGGGGAGCTGTTTTTT.

Details on this clone: Other nucleotide sequences in the sample specify the same CDR3. The chain uses TRBV18 and TRBJ2-7, with a tentative D call TRBD2 (5 bases). Looked up from germline, CDR1 is KGHSH and CDR2 is LQKENI. V lost 5 bases and J lost 2, with 19 bases in between. This CDR3 is 16 amino acids long. The CDR3 loop reads CASSAGLRGTTYEQYF. CDR3 bases: TGTGCCAGCTCAGCAGGACTTAGAGGCACAACCTACGAGCAGTACTTC. The full variable domain, its missing parts supplied by reference TRBV18 and TRBJ2-7, is NAGVMQNPRHLVRRRGQEARLRCSPMKGHSHVYWYRQLPEEGLKFMVYLQKENIIDESGMPKERFSAEFPKEGPSILRIQQVVRGDSAAYFCASSAGLRGTTYEQYFGPGTRLTVT.

This clone is medium-sized (0.01 to 0.1%) within its sample. The genes are TRBV27 and TRBJ2-1; maybe TRBD1 (6 bases). V was pared by 1 base and J by 7 bases, with 14 bases between. This CDR3 has 15 residues. From germline, CDR1 is MNHEY and CDR2 SMNVEV (reference sequence). The CDR3 loop is CASSLWAPRGNEQFF. In nucleotides, the CDR3 is TGTGCCAGCAGTTTATGGGCGCCCAGGGGTAATGAGCAGTTCTTC.

The CDR3 loop reads CASSPGLPPNEQFF. The CDR3 DNA is TGTGCCAGCAGCCCCGGACTACCCCCCAATGAGCAGTTCTTC. The rearrangement uses TRBV7-2 and TRBJ2-1, with D possibly being TRBD2 (6 bases). The CDR3 consists of 14 residues. Trimming removed 5 bases at V and 6 bases at J, with 14 bases between. Germline lookup yields CDR1 SGHTA and CDR2 FQGNSA.